This T cell receptor (beta chain) derives from a study of T-cell reconstitution after alpha-beta-depleted transplantation in children. The sample holds a few counts of this clonotype. Unique molecular identifiers were built into the TCRbeta library. MiXCR, run by TCRdb on the PCR reads, gives a single entry per CDR3 protein. Of some 640,000 distinct CDR3 sequences in the sample, over 15% were seen once. Trimming removed 8 bases at V and 4 bases at J, with 15 bases between. The CDR3 length is 14 residues. Sequenced material: PBMCs from the stem cell graft donor, taken from the stem cell graft. This TCR came from a human donor who donated a stem cell graft to a child with acute myeloid leukemia. The chain carries TRBV12-3 or TRBV12-4 and TRBJ1-5, with TRBD1 as a possible D gene (5 bases). CDR3 bases: TGTGCCAGCGTCGGCAGGGCAGTTAATCAGCCCCAGCATTTT. This codes for CASVGRAVNQPQHF.